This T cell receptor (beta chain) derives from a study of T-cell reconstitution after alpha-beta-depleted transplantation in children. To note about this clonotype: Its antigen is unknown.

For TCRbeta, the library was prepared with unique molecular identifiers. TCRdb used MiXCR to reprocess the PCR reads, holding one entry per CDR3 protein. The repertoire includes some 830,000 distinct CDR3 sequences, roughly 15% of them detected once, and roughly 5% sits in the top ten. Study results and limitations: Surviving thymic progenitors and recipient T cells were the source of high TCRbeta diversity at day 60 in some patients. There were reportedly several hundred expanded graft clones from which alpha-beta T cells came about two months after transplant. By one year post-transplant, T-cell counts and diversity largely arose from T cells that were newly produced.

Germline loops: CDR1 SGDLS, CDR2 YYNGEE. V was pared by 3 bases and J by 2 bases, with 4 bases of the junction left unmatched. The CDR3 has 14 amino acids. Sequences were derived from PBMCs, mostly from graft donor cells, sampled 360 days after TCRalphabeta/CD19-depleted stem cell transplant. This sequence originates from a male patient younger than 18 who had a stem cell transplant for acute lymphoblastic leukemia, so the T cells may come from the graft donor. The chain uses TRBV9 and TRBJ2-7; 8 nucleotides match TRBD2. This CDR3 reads CASSGREDPYEQYF. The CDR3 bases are TGTGCCAGCAGCGGGCGGGAGGATCCCTACGAGCAGTACTTC.